This T cell receptor beta chain stems from a study of T cells in localized non-small cell lung cancer. Overall study findings and caveats: Appearing in adjacent lung were a median roughly 57 of the top 100 tumor clones. A single tumor region was sequenced, leaving heterogeneity possible.

To note about this clone: Its matching antigen is unknown.

The table came from immunoSEQ multiplex PCR; TCRdb's copy has only in-frame clones and leaves some out. The sample carries 30,000 to 35,000 clones, roughly 90% recorded once. The specimen comprised peripheral blood, sampled before any cancer treatment. The TCR comes from a woman aged 40 to 75 with stage I lung adenocarcinoma.

CDR3 bases: TGTGCCAGCAGCTTAGCCACGGATTCCTTAGAAGCTTTCTTT. Translated: CASSLATDSLEAFF. The rearrangement links TRBV7-8 to TRBJ1-1, with D uncertain. Trimming removed 0 bases from V and 8 bases from J, with 13 bases in between. CDR3 length: 14 residues. Per the germline V gene, CDR1 is SGHVS and CDR2 is FQNEAQ.